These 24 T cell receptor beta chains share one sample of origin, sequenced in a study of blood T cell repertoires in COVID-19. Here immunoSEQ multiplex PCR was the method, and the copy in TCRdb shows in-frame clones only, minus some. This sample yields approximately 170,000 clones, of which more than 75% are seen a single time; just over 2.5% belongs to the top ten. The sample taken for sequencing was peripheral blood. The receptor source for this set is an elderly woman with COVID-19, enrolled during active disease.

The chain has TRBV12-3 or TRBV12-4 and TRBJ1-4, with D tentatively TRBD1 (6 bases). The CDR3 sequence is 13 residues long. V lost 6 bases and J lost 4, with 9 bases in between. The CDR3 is CASSQGSNEKLFF. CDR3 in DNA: TGTGCCAGCAGCCAGGGGAGTAATGAAAAACTGTTTTTT.

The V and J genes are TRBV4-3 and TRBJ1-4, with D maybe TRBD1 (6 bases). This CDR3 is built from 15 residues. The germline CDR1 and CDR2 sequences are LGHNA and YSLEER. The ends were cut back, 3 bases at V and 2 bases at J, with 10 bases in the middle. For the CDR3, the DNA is TGCGCCAGCAGCCATATAACAGGGACTAATGAAAAACTGTTTTTT. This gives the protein CASSHITGTNEKLFF.

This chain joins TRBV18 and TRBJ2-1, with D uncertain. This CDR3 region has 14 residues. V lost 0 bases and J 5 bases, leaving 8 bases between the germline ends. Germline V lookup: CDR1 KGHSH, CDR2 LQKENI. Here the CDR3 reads CASSPPMSNNEQFF. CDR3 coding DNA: TGTGCCAGCTCACCACCGATGAGTAACAATGAGCAGTTCTTC.

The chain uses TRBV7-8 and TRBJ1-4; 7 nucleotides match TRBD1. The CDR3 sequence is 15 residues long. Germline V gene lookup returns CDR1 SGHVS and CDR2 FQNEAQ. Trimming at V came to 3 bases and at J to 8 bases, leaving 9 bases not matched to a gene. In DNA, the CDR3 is TGTGCCAGCAGCTTGAGACAGGGTGGGCACGAAAAACTGTTTTTT. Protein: CASSLRQGGHEKLFF.

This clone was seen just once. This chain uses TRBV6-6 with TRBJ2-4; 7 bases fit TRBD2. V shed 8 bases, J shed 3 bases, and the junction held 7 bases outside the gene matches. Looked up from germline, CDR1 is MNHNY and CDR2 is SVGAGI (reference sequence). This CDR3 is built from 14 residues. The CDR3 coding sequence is TGTGCCAGCTTGGGTTCGGGGGGCAAAAACATTCAGTACTTC. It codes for CASLGSGGKNIQYF.

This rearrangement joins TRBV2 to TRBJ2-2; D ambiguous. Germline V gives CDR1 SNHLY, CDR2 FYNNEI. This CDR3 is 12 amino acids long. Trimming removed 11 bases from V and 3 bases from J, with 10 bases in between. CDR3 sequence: CALGFDTGELFF. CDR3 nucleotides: TGTGCCCTGGGCTTCGACACCGGGGAGCTGTTTTTT.

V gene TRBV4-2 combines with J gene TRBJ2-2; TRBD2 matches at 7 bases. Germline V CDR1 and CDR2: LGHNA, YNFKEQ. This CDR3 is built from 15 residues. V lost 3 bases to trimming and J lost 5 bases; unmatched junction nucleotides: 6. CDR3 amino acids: CASSHTAGRTGELFF. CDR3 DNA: TGTGCCAGCAGCCACACAGCGGGGCGGACCGGGGAGCTGTTTTTT.

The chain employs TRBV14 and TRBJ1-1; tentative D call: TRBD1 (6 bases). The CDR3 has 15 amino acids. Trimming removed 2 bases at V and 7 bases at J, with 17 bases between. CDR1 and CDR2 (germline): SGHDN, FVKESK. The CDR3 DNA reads TGTGCCAGCAGCCAATATGGCAGGGGAGCGGTTGAAGCTTTCTTT. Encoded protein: CASSQYGRGAVEAFF.

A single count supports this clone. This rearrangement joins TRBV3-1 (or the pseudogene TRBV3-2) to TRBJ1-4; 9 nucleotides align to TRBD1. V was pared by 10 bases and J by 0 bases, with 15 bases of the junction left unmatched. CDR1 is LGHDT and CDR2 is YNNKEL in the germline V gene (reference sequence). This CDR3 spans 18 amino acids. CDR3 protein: CATGDRQGGVATNEKLFF. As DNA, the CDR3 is TGTGCCACCGGGGATCGACAGGGGGGCGTTGCAACTAATGAAAAACTGTTTTTT.

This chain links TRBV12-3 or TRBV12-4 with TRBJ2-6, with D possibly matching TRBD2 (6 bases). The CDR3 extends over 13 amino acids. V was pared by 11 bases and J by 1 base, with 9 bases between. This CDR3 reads CAGGESGANVLTF. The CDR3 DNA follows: TGTGCCGGAGGGGAATCTGGGGCCAACGTCCTGACTTTC.

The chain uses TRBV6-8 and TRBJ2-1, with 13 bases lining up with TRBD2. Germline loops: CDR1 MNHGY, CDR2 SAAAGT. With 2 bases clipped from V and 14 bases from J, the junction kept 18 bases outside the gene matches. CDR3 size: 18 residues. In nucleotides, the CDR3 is TGTGCCAGCAGTTACCCAAGACAAACTAGCGGGAGGGCCGGTCGAGAGTTCTTC. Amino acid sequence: CASSYPRQTSGRAGREFF.

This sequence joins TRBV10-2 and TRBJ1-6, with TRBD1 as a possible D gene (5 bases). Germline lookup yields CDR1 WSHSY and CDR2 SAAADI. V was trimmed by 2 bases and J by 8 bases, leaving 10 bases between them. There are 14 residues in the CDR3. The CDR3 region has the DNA TGCGCCAGCAGTGAGCAGGGCCGAGATTCACCCCTCCACTTT. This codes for CASSEQGRDSPLHF.

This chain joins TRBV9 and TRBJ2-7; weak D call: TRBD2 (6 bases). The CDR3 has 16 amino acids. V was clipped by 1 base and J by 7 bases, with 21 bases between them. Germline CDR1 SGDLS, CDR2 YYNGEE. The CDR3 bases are TGTGCCAGCAGCGTATCACCTGCGGGCGGGGCAGGGGAGCAGTACTTC. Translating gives CASSVSPAGGAGEQYF.

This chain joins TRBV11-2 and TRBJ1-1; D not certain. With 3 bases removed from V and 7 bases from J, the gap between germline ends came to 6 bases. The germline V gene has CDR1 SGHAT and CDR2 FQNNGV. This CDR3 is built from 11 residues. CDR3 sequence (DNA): TGTGCCAGCAGCTTCCGGGGTGAAGCTTTCTTT. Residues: CASSFRGEAFF.

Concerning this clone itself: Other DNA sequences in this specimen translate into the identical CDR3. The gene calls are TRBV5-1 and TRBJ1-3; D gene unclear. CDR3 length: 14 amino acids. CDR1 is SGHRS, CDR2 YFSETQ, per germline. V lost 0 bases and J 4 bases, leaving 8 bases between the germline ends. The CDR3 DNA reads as TGCGCCAGCAGCTTGGCGGGGTACGGAAACACCATATATTTT. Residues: CASSLAGYGNTIYF.

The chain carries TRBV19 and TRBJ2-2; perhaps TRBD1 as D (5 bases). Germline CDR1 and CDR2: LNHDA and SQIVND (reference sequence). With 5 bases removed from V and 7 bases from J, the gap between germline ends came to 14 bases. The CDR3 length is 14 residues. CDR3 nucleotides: TGTGCCAGTAGTGTTCAGGGCCTGGTCGGGGAGCTGTTTTTT. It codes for CASSVQGLVGELFF.

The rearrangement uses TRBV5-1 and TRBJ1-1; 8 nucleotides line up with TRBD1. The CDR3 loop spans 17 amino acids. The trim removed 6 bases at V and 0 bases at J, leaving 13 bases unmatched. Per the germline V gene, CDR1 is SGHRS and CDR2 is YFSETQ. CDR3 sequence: CASTVGQGPAMNTEAFF. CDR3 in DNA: TGCGCCAGCACGGTTGGACAGGGACCTGCGATGAACACTGAAGCTTTCTTT.

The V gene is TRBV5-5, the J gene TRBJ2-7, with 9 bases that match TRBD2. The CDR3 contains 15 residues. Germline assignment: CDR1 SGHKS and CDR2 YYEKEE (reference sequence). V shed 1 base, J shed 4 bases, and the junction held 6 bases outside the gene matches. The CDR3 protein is CASSLRLAGVYEQYF. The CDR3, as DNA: TGTGCCAGCAGCTTGAGGTTAGCGGGAGTATACGAGCAGTACTTC.

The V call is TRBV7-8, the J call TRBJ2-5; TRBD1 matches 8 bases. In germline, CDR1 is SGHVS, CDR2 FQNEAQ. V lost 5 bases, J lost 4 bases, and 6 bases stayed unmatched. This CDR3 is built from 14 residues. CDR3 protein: CASSARGRLETQYF. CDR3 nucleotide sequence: TGTGCCAGCAGCGCCAGGGGGCGCTTAGAGACCCAGTACTTC. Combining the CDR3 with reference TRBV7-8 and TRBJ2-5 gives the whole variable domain GAGVSQSPRYKVAKRGQDVALRCDPISGHVSLFWYQQALGQGPEFLTYFQNEAQLDKSGLPSDRFFAERPEGSVSTLKIQRTQQEDSAVYLCASSARGRLETQYFGPGTRLLVL.

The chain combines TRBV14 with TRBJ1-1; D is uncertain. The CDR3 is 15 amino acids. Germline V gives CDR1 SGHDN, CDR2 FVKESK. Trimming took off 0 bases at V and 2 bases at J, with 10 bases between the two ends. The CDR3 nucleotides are TGTGCCAGCAGCCAAGATCAGGCGTATAACACTGAAGCTTTCTTT. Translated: CASSQDQAYNTEAFF.

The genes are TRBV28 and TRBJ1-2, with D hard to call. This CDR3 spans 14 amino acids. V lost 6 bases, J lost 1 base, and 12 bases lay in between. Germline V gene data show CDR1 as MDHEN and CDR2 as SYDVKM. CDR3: CASSHPGSNYGYTF. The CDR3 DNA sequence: TGTGCCAGCAGCCATCCAGGAAGTAACTATGGCTACACCTTC.

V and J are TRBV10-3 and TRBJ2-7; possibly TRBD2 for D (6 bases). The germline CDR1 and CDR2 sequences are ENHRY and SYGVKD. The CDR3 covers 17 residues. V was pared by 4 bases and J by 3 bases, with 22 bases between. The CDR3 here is CAISGVMVAATYYEQYF. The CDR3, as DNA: TGTGCCATCAGTGGCGTCATGGTAGCGGCGACCTACTACGAGCAGTACTTC.

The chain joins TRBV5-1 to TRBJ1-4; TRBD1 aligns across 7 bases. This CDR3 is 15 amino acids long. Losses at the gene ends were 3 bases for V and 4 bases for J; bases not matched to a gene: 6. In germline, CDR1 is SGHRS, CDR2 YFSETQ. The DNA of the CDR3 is TGCGCCAGCAGCTCTCCGGGACAGTATAATGAAAAACTGTTTTTT. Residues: CASSSPGQYNEKLFF.

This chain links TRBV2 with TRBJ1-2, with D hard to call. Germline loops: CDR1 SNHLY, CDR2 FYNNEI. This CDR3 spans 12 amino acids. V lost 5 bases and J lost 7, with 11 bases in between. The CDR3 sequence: CASSLVRGGYTF. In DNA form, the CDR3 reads TGTGCCAGCAGTCTCGTCAGAGGTGGCTACACCTTC. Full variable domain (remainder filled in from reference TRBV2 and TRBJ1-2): EPEVTQTPSHQVTQMGQEVILRCVPISNHLYFYWYRQILGQKVEFLVSFYNNEISEKSEIFDDQFSVERPDGSNFTLKIRSTKLEDSAMYFCASSLVRGGYTFGSGTRLTVV.